The rows below give T cell receptor beta chains drawn from one sample of a study of blood T cell repertoires in COVID-19. Sequencing used immunoSEQ multiplex PCR; TCRdb keeps in-frame clones, though not all of them. The sample lists fewer than 350,000 clones; 90% were seen once. The specimen was PBMCs or T cells enriched from blood (not recorded which). The receptors originated from a woman between 18 and 29 years old with acute COVID-19. The conserved cysteine and the conserved F or W are not part of the CDR3 here.

ASSPRTTENEQF,TRBJ2-1,TRBV18
ASSLGGQGARFYEQY,TRBJ2-7,TRBV7-9
ASSPDRGLGGNTIY,TRBJ1-3,TRBV18
ASSLTGTTTDTQY,TRBJ2-3,TRBV9
ASRRTDSSGNTIY,TRBJ1-3,TRBV2
ASRRIAGGKFYEQY,TRBJ2-7,TRBV12-2
AWSPGQGPYEQY,TRBJ2-7,TRBV30
ASSLQPRTGGIPLH,TRBJ1-6,TRBV5-1
ASSETGAGYT,TRBJ1-2,TRBV6-2/TRBV6-3
ATSRGNPGRDRGYGYT,TRBJ1-2,TRBV15
ASSIGGGGGGELF,TRBJ2-2,TRBV19
ASRPHQGDNSPLH,TRBJ1-6,TRBV19
ASSPWDFPGERREKRQY,TRBJ2-3,TRBV11-2
ASSQASGRVREQF,TRBJ2-1,TRBV23-1
ASSLADRGIGYDQPQH,TRBJ1-5,TRBV7-9
ASSPQGIQETQY,TRBJ2-5,TRBV27
ASSLTPNAGSYGYT,TRBJ1-2,TRBV7-2
ASSPPGSGRIYEQF,TRBJ2-1,TRBV18
AWRQVREQF,TRBJ2-1,TRBV30
ATSRDPDNSPLH,TRBJ1-6,TRBV15
AWSSARGGGTGWNEKLF,TRBJ1-4,TRBV30
ASSSPQGFEVDQPQH,TRBJ1-5,TRBV4-1
ASSQGQQGGRTEAF,TRBJ1-1,TRBV3-1/TRBV3-2
ASSLEVTGDEQY,TRBJ2-7,TRBV5-1
ATSKQAGDYEQY,TRBJ2-7,TRBV15
ASSSLAGGNEQY,TRBJ2-7,TRBV28
ASSQTSRGAYEQY,TRBJ2-7,TRBV2
ASRNTTGLIGNQPQH,TRBJ1-5,TRBV21-1
ASSARTSGKNEQF,TRBJ2-1,TRBV19
ASSQMRDISTDTQY,TRBJ2-3,TRBV4-1
ASSLAASPGETQY,TRBJ2-5,TRBV7-2
ATSASGYEQF,TRBJ2-1,TRBV24-1
ASSSQDNSGRSSYNEQF,TRBJ2-1,TRBV13
SAGTVYNEQF,TRBJ2-1,TRBV29-1
ATSRDRTATGLGNTIY,TRBJ1-3,TRBV15
ASSSLGRGGLSNQPQH,TRBJ1-5,TRBV7-9
ASSQDSASYGYT,TRBJ1-2,TRBV3-1/TRBV3-2
ASSIAENPSYEQY,TRBJ2-7,TRBV19
ASSYGAGYGYT,TRBJ1-2,TRBV6-5
ASSRAANTEAF,TRBJ1-1,TRBV19
ASSEGGTGELF,TRBJ2-2,TRBV7-9
ASRKGLGQF,TRBJ2-1,TRBV28
ASSDTGVTEAF,TRBJ1-1,TRBV28
ASSWGAGGGTDTQY,TRBJ2-3,TRBV5-1
ASTGTGDYGYT,TRBJ1-2,TRBV27
ASRSPLQNEQF,TRBJ2-1,TRBV5-4
ASSWGRNSNQPQH,TRBJ1-5,TRBV28
ASSADMADTQY,TRBJ2-3,TRBV5-4